This passage covers 3 T cell receptor beta chains from one sample sequenced in a study of OX40 agonist ivuxolimab in advanced cancers. TCRdb keeps only in-frame clones here, not all; method: immunoSEQ multiplex PCR. The repertoire holds approximately 70,000 clones, with roughly 90% as singletons. The source was CD4+ or CD8+ T cells sorted from blood, collected in a trial of the OX40 agonist ivuxolimab. All receptors come from an adult with an advanced solid tumor such as melanoma, head and neck, liver or kidney cancer.

The J gene is TRBJ2-2, the V gene TRBV6-5, with TRBD2 matching 7 bases. From germline, CDR1 is MNHEY and CDR2 SVGAGI. Trimming removed 2 bases from V and 10 bases from J; junction bases left unmatched: 7. The CDR3 consists of 14 residues. CDR3 amino acids: CASSYAGETLELFF. In DNA form, the CDR3 reads TGTGCCAGCAGTTACGCGGGAGAAACGTTGGAGCTGTTTTTT.

This chain connects TRBV15 to TRBJ2-1, with a possible D match to TRBD2 (5 bases). The CDR3 loop spans 15 amino acids. The V and J ends lost 4 bases and 0 bases respectively, with 10 bases between them. Germline lookup yields CDR1 LNHNV and CDR2 YYDKDF (reference sequence). CDR3 nucleotides: TGTGCCACCAGCAAGGACTGGGGCTCCTACAATGAGCAGTTCTTC. It translates to CATSKDWGSYNEQFF.

The chain recombines TRBV5-6 with TRBJ1-2, with D perhaps TRBD1 (5 bases). Trimming took off 2 bases at V and 4 bases at J, with 9 bases between the two ends. In germline, CDR1 is SGHDT, CDR2 YYEEEE. The CDR3 covers 13 residues. CDR3 amino acids: CASSLLQAYGYTF. CDR3 DNA sequence: TGTGCCAGCAGCTTATTACAGGCCTATGGCTACACCTTC.